This TCR beta chain comes out of a study of regulatory T cells in long-lasting Graves disease. Across the study: Graves' patients diagnosed newly had used antithyroid drugs under 3 months. General study findings and limits: The TCR repertoire of persistent Graves' patients was less diverse than that of newly diagnosed ones.

Documented time point: newly diagnosed GD, antithyroid drugs for less than 3 months. PBMC RNA served as the TCR library source. CDR3 regions were amplified by Arm-PCR using iRepertoire HTBI primers to build TCR beta libraries. Authors' processing steps: Samples collectively showed 62 TRBV and fewer than 15 TRBJ segments. In TCRdb, the multiplex PCR reads were re-called with MiXCR into one record per CDR3 protein. The V and J calls were not made by the authors but by TCRdb's processing. Among hundreds of thousands of distinct CDR3 sequences listed, around 15% were seen once. This clonotype turned up a few times. Its antigen is undetermined. Trimming shortened V by 5 bases and J by 3 bases, and 14 bases separated the two germline ends. The CDR3 is 14 residues long. Germline assignment: CDR1 LGHDT and CDR2 YNNKEL (reference sequence). Separately, the same data were catalogued under a study of T cells in Graves' hyperthyroidism and ophthalmopathy. That publication notes: Carried out on the TCR CDR3, a first-round RT-PCR used the HTBI primer set.

The starting material was peripheral blood mononuclear cells (PBMCs), obtained at new diagnosis, from a patient treated with antithyroid drugs. This sequence joins TRBV3-1 and TRBJ2-7, with no clear D. The TCR comes from a man aged 40-55 years with Graves disease. CDR3 protein: CASSGAVGGYEQYF. For the CDR3, the DNA is TGTGCCAGCAGCGGCGCGGTTGGTGGCTACGAGCAGTACTTC.